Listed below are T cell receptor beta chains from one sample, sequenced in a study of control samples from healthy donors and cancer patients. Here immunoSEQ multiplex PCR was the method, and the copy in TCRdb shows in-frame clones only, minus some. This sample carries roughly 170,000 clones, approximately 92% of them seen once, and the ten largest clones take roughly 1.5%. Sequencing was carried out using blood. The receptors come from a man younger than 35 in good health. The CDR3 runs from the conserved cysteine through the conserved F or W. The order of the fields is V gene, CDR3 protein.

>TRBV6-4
CASSLDRYQPQHF
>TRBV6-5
CASRPDRETQYF
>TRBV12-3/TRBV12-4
CASTLQGYGYTF
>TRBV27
CASSLAGPYEQYF
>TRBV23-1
CASSQRQDVLARLCDNEQFF
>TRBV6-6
CASSRGSTGSRTEAFF
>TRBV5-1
CASSSHSYEQYF
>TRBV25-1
CASSEFTGGAKNIQYF
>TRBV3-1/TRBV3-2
CASSPYGGGVDGYTF
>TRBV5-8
CASSSMTPTAVEKLFF
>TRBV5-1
CASSWRGQGTKFVYNEQFF
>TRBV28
CASDPGLAGSGELFF